This T cell receptor (beta chain) was documented in a study of CXCR3-negative and CXCR3-positive naive CD8 T cells. Every subset of CD8+ T cells was sorted in triplicate at approximately 310,000 cells each. A CD45RO-CCR7+CD27+CD95- profile was what naive CD8+ T cells displayed. All TRB cDNA libraries came from 5' RACE performed with UMI labels. With the 5' RACE reads reprocessed, TCRdb shows one record per CDR3 protein and no DNA. Here the sample table reports 150,000 or so distinct CDR3 sequences. General study points: Compared with CXCR3-negative naive cells, CXCR3-positive naive cells showed more hydrophobic TRB CDR3s.

This CDR3 region has 12 residues. Germline CDR1 SQVTM, CDR2 ANQGSEA. With respect to this clonotype: What it binds is unknown.

Sequenced input: naive CXCR3+ CD8+ T cells from blood. Indicated subset: CD45RO-CCR7+CD27+CD95- naive CD8+ T cells expressing CXCR3 (TNR3+). The V call is TRBV29-1, the J call TRBJ2-2; the TCRdb D gene call, TRBD1, has no DNA to confirm it. The source of this sequence is a human donor in good health. Some clones in this sample may be carry-over from other donors' samples. The CDR3 loop is CSVEIVGTELFF.